This T cell receptor beta chain is drawn from a study of blood T cell repertoires in COVID-19. The CDR3 has 17 residues. Trimming stripped 1 base from V and 1 base from J, with 14 bases between. CDR1 is LNHNV, CDR2 YYDKDF, per germline (reference sequence). Assay: immunoSEQ multiplex PCR; the TCRdb copy retains only in-frame clones and omits some. The data contain tens of thousands of clones, 88% of them singletons. The sequenced sample was peripheral blood. The chain employs TRBV15 and TRBJ1-5, with D perhaps TRBD1 (5 bases). This sequence originates from a woman over 75 with acute or convalescent COVID-19. For the CDR3, the DNA is TGTGCCACCAGCAGAGGAGGGGCGGGGGGGAGCAATCAGCCCCAGCATTTT. Encoded protein: CATSRGGAGGSNQPQHF.